The 4 T cell receptor beta chains listed next were all sequenced from one sample in a study of breast tumors, draining lymph nodes, adjacent tissues. From the multiplex PCR reads, TCRdb called clonotypes with MiXCR, one entry per CDR3 protein. The table lists 150,000 to 200,000 distinct CDR3 sequences, 25% to 40% of them singletons, with roughly 4% in the top ten. Breast cancer patients provided tissue from their axillary draining lymph nodes. The sequenced material came from axillary lymph node tissue. These receptors all stem from a female donor with breast cancer. Some clones in this sample may be carry-over from other donors' samples.

This clonotype was detected ten times or more. The chain carries TRBV20-1 and TRBJ2-5; TRBD2 might be the D (6 bases). Germline loops: CDR1 DFQATT, CDR2 SNEGSKA (reference sequence). The CDR3 is made up of 12 amino acids. The CDR3 reads CGKGLSDETQYF. The DNA of the CDR3 is TGCGGCAAGGGACTTTCGGACGAGACCCAGTACTTC.

This chain connects TRBV20-1 to TRBJ2-3; 11 bases agree with TRBD2. CDR3 length equals 15 residues. The junction had 15 bases not matched to a gene; V was cut back by 5 bases and J by 11 bases. The germline V gene has CDR1 DFQATT and CDR2 SNEGSKA (reference sequence). The CDR3 region has the DNA TGCAGTGCTCCCTCAGGCACTAGCGGGAGCTATGAGCAGTATTTT. Protein product: CSAPSGTSGSYEQYF.

In this sample, this clonotype turned up many times. The chain combines TRBV2 with TRBJ2-3, with a possible D match to TRBD2 (5 bases). Trimming stripped 4 bases from V and 6 bases from J, with 14 bases between. The V gene's germline CDR1 is SNHLY and CDR2 FYNNEI. CDR3 size: 14 residues. DNA of the CDR3: TGTGCCAGCAGTGGGTCTAAGGGAGCGGATACGCAGTATTTT. It codes for CASSGSKGADTQYF.

This clonotype came up many times. This sequence joins TRBV19 and TRBJ1-5; no firm D call. V was pared by 5 bases and J by 4 bases, with 12 bases between. The length of the CDR3 is 14 residues. Germline CDR1 LNHDA, CDR2 SQIVND (reference sequence). The CDR3 DNA follows: TGTGCCAGTAGTTATTCGCGGAAAAATCAGCCCCAGCATTTT. Translating it yields CASSYSRKNQPQHF.